This entry describes one TCR beta chain. Its cognate antigen is unknown. Germline V gene sequence: CDR1 SGHRS, CDR2 YFSETQ. Trimming shortened V by 1 base and J by 0 bases, and 13 bases separated the two germline ends. This CDR3 has 16 residues. This entry comes from a study of T cell responses to AZD1222 COVID-19 vaccine. Study as a whole: Second-dose timings of about 4 or about 12 weeks were pooled.

Study-level results: Most donors were white British, females outnumbered males, and clonal diversity was possibly underestimated. Repertoires in all cases were sampled only once the peak T cell response had passed.

Assay used: immunoSEQ multiplex PCR; TCRdb lists only in-frame clones, some missing. The table has some 150,000 clones, 93% seen once. This chain links TRBV5-1 with TRBJ1-1; no reliable D call. The clonotype comes from an adult in good health. The sample was peripheral blood, taken on day 0 of AZD1222 vaccination. The CDR3: CASSLNRGYMNTEAFF. The CDR3 nucleotides read TGCGCCAGCAGCTTGAACCGGGGATATATGAACACTGAAGCTTTCTTT.